Following are 15 T cell receptor beta chains from one sample sequenced in a study of cytomegalovirus exposure and HLA in healthy donors listed by TCRdb under 2017. The receptor library was made with the immunoSEQ multiplex PCR assay. A mixture of 60 forward primers for TCR Vbeta segments and 13 reverse primers for TCR Jbeta segments was used in the multiplex PCR. The source is immuneACCESS, and TCRdb retained only in-frame sequences with V and J called. Part of the clones is not carried over; for the studies checked, unresolved V genes explain less than half of this, and the remainder is unexplained. The sample contains about 81,000 clones, about three quarters of them found a single time. Roughly 3.2% of the sample lies in the top ten. Sequences were obtained from PBMCs. The receptors come from a man aged 50-59 years in good health and CMV-seropositive.

The chain couples TRBV7-9 to TRBJ2-1; D not resolved. This CDR3 contains 12 residues. Germline CDR1 SEHNR, CDR2 FQNEAQ (reference sequence). V lost 5 bases, J lost 8 bases, and 10 bases lay in between. CDR3: CASSTGEDEQFF. CDR3 bases: TGTGCCAGCAGCACCGGAGAGGATGAGCAGTTCTTC.

The chain joins TRBV9 to TRBJ2-5; 7 nucleotides align to TRBD1. Germline-derived CDR1 and CDR2 are SGDLS and YYNGEE. The junction had 6 bases not matched to a gene; V was cut back by 3 bases and J by 4 bases. This CDR3 is 14 amino acids long. This CDR3 is CASSATGAGETQYF. The DNA for the CDR3 is TGTGCCAGCAGCGCCACAGGGGCGGGAGAGACCCAGTACTTC.

J is TRBJ2-3 and V is TRBV4-1, with D unclear. The CDR3 contains 16 residues. V lost 1 base to trimming and J lost 8 bases, with 19 bases between them. The germline V gene has CDR1 MGHRA and CDR2 YSYEKL. CDR3: CASSQVGWALAGTQYF. The CDR3 coding sequence is TGCGCCAGCAGCCAAGTTGGCTGGGCACTCGCAGGTACGCAGTATTTT.

The chain carries TRBV5-5 and TRBJ2-7, with TRBD1 matching 7 bases. The CDR3 is 15 amino acids. From germline, CDR1 is SGHKS and CDR2 YYEKEE (reference sequence). V lost 5 bases, J lost 0 bases, and 8 bases stayed unmatched. Written as DNA, the CDR3 is TGTGCCAGCAGAACCGGGGACAGATCCTCCTACGAGCAGTACTTC. It encodes CASRTGDRSSYEQYF.

CDR3 sequence: CASSSLAASTDTQYF. CDR3 bases: TGTGCCAGCAGCTCTCTAGCGGCTAGCACAGATACGCAGTATTTT. The chain employs TRBV11-2 and TRBJ2-3, with TRBD2 identical over 7 bases. Germline CDR1 SGHAT, CDR2 FQNNGV. The CDR3 extends over 15 amino acids. Trimming at V came to 4 bases and at J to 0 bases, leaving 4 bases not matched to a gene.

V is TRBV6-1 and J is TRBJ2-5, with a tentative D call TRBD2 (7 bases). V was cut by 0 bases and J by 11 bases, with 22 bases left in between. The CDR3 spans 16 residues. Germline V lookup: CDR1 MNHNS, CDR2 SASEGT. The CDR3 reads CASSEAVGGPGPEQYF. Here the CDR3 DNA reads TGTGCCAGCAGTGAAGCTGTGGGGGGGCCGGGCCCGGAGCAGTACTTC.

This chain links TRBV23-1 with TRBJ2-1, with D uncertain. TRBV23-1 is an ORF for which the function is uncertain. Trimming stripped 3 bases from V and 5 bases from J, with 20 bases between. The CDR3 totals 17 residues. The CDR3 DNA is TGCGCCAGCAGTCACCTAACGAGCCTTTCGAACCACAATGAGCAGTTCTTC. Encoded protein: CASSHLTSLSNHNEQFF.

A single count supports this clone. This sequence joins TRBV5-5 and TRBJ1-1; 12 bases agree with TRBD1. V gave up 3 bases and J gave up 8 bases; unmatched junction bases: 11. CDR3 length equals 16 residues. Looked up from germline, CDR1 is SGHKS and CDR2 is YYEKEE (reference sequence). DNA of the CDR3: TGTGCCAGCAGCTCCTCTTTCGTGGGGACAGGGGGCGAAGCTTTCTTT. Protein: CASSSSFVGTGGEAFF.

This clone occurred once. The identical CDR3 is also encoded by other nucleotide sequences in the sample. The rearrangement links TRBV4-2 to TRBJ2-7; 14 bases are a match to TRBD2. CDR1 LGHNA and CDR2 YNFKEQ come from the germline V gene. Trimming removed 4 bases from V and 1 base from J; junction bases left unmatched: 9. The CDR3 covers 18 residues. CDR3 region: CASSPRLGLAGASYEQYF. The CDR3 DNA reads as TGTGCCAGCAGCCCGAGATTGGGACTAGCGGGGGCATCCTACGAGCAGTACTTC.

V gene TRBV4-1 combines with J gene TRBJ1-4; 9 bases map to TRBD1. Germline V lookup: CDR1 MGHRA, CDR2 YSYEKL. The CDR3 runs 15 residues. Trimming took 4 bases from V and 7 from J; bases not matched to a gene: 7. The CDR3 loop reads CASSPPGTGFEKLFF. The CDR3 nucleotides read TGCGCCAGCAGCCCACCGGGGACAGGGTTTGAAAAACTGTTTTTT.

J is TRBJ2-1 and V is TRBV11-2; 8 positions match TRBD2. J gave up 4 bases and V 1 base, and 3 bases lay outside the gene matches. CDR3 length equals 15 residues. Germline loops: CDR1 SGHAT, CDR2 FQNNGV. The CDR3, as DNA: TGTGCCAGCAGCTTAGTCCTAGCGGGTTACAATGAGCAGTTCTTC. It encodes CASSLVLAGYNEQFF. The complete variable domain, with remaining parts taken from reference TRBV11-2 and TRBJ2-1, reads EAGVAQSPRYKIIEKRQSVAFWCNPISGHATLYWYQQILGQGPKLLIQFQNNGVVDDSQLPKDRFSAERLKGVDSTLKIQPAKLEDSAVYLCASSLVLAGYNEQFFGPGTRLTVL.

This clone was counted once. The rearrangement uses TRBV5-4 and TRBJ2-5; TRBD1 might be the D (6 bases). Trimming removed 4 bases from V and 2 bases from J, with 9 bases in between. Germline values: CDR1 SGHNT, CDR2 YYREEE (reference sequence). The CDR3 extends over 13 amino acids. CDR3 sequence reads: CASSPGQQETQYF. The CDR3 region has the DNA TGTGCCAGCAGCCCCGGACAGCAAGAGACCCAGTACTTC.

The rearrangement joins TRBV6-4 to TRBJ1-1; weak D call: TRBD1 (5 bases). The V end was cut by 5 bases, the J end by 1 base, with 8 bases between. This CDR3 is built from 13 residues. Germline CDR1 and CDR2: MRHNA and SNTAGT. The CDR3 here is CASSLQENTEAFF. The CDR3 DNA sequence: TGTGCCAGCAGTTTACAGGAGAACACTGAAGCTTTCTTT.

The chain combines TRBV7-2 with TRBJ1-5; the D gene is possibly TRBD1 (5 bases). Germline lookup yields CDR1 SGHTA and CDR2 FQGNSA. Trimming took off 1 base at V and 5 bases at J, with 9 bases between the two ends. CDR3 length: 14 residues. In DNA, the CDR3 is TGTGCCAGCAGCTTAGAGGGGTCCCATCAGCCCCAGCATTTT. Its protein is CASSLEGSHQPQHF.

This rearrangement joins TRBV4-3 to TRBJ2-3; the D gene is possibly TRBD2 (6 bases). Trimming removed 1 base from V and 2 bases from J, with 13 bases in between. This CDR3 has 16 residues. Germline CDR1 reads LGHNA; CDR2 reads YSLEER. The CDR3 DNA reads as TGCGCCAGCAGCCAAGGGACGGGCGGGAACACAGATACGCAGTATTTT. Amino acids: CASSQGTGGNTDTQYF.